Reported below is one TCR beta chain. Its target is not known. This sample was included in a study of human T cells and chemical hapten exposure. Whole-study context: Patch tests applied 0.01% DPC to the upper back and were scored after 6 days.

Original analysis: From approximately 20,000 to 700,000 TCRs were found per sample, with a median of about 100,000. TCRdb redid the calling of the RACE reads with MiXCR, one entry per CDR3 protein. TCRdb, not the original authors, processed these V and J calls. This sample carries more than 85,000 distinct CDR3 sequences, less than 40% of them seen once, and the ten largest clones take less than 3%. Notes on the study in general: Controls had significantly fewer large CDR3 similarity clusters than were formed by expanded TCRs. PT1 expanded TCR numbers tracked positively with patch test score.

V lost 8 bases and J lost 2, with 16 bases in between. This CDR3 has 16 residues. Germline values: CDR1 MNHEY, CDR2 SVGEGT. Time point in this sample: patch test 3, about 24 weeks after DPC sensitization. Treatment: therapeutic diphenylcyclopropenone sensitization with weekly scalp DPC. The source was whole blood, collected in connection with sensitization to the hapten diphenylcyclopropenone (DPC). The chain employs TRBV6-2 or TRBV6-3 and TRBJ2-6; the D is unclear. The TCR was taken from a man in his forties with alopecia areata. Some clones in this sample may be carry-over from other donors' samples. The CDR3 protein is CASDDPWGTGANVLTF. The CDR3 nucleotides read TGTGCCAGCGACGACCCCTGGGGTACTGGGGCCAACGTCCTGACTTTC.